This TCR beta chain comes out of a study of T cell repertoires in cytomegalovirus infection. As for the study in general: Based on public TCR beta signatures, there were indications of CMV infection and of a matching HLA type. Study outcomes and limitations: It was HLA-C-restricted CMV-specific TCR beta clonotypes that dominated the response ex vivo. Based on cumulative public TCR beta family frequency, carriers of CMV plus the relevant HLA were identified.

MiXCR, run by TCRdb on the reads, gives a single entry per CDR3 protein. The sample has hundreds of thousands of distinct CDR3 sequences, around a third seen once; the top ten hold roughly 18%. This clonotype was counted many times. The antigen is not known. Germline V gene lookup returns CDR1 SGHTA and CDR2 FQGNSA. With 1 base removed from V and 8 bases from J, the gap between germline ends came to 5 bases. The length of the CDR3 is 11 residues. The chain combines TRBV7-2 with TRBJ1-2; no firm D call. The specimen was cultured PBMCs, collected from culture after CMV antigen stimulation. This clonotype was sampled from a human donor in good health (CMV status not recorded). Some clones in this sample may be carry-over from other donors' samples. Here the CDR3 DNA reads TGTGCCAGCAGCTTAGACGGGGGCTACACCTTC. Its protein is CASSLDGGYTF.